Reported below is one TCR beta chain. Antigen unknown. This specimen belongs to a study of cytomegalovirus exposure and HLA in healthy donors. Study information: When fewer than 500 donors were genotyped, over 80% of them were found to fall in the Caucasian-associated ancestry cluster. The study, taken as a whole, reports: Analyzed later, association rates of TCRs varied across HLA loci, with DRB1 most and HLA-C fewest.

13 Jbeta primers and 60 Vbeta primers were used for the PCR. Data came from immunoSEQ multiplex PCR; TCRdb stores just in-frame clones and leaves some out. The data contain 24,000 or so clones, just under 80% of them singletons. Germline values: CDR1 MNHEY, CDR2 SVGAGI. The V end lost 4 bases, the J end lost 4 bases, and 13 bases lay between the germline ends. This CDR3 has 14 amino acids. Each donor was healthy, and each was a bone marrow donor. The sequence derives from a male donor in good health and CMV-seronegative. The specimen sequenced was PBMCs. J is TRBJ1-1 and V is TRBV6-5; D is unresolved. The CDR3 is CASSSLSGVTEAFF. The CDR3 DNA follows: TGTGCCAGCAGTTCCTTGAGCGGGGTCACTGAAGCTTTCTTT.